These 4 T cell receptor beta chains share one sample of origin, sequenced in a study of cytomegalovirus exposure and HLA in healthy donors (dated by TCRdb to 2016 to 2017). Library creation used the immunoSEQ multiplex PCR assay. A mixture of 60 forward primers for TCR Vbeta segments and 13 reverse primers for TCR Jbeta segments was used in the multiplex PCR. TCRdb took this table from immuneACCESS and kept in-frame rearrangements with V and J called. Such tables lack part of the clones; where checked against another copy, unresolved V genes explain under half of the gap, and the rest is unexplained. This sample lists some 130,000 clones; roughly 78% were detected once. The ten largest clones add up to around 3.3% of the sample. The sequenced sample was PBMCs. The receptors shown here come from a male donor in good health and CMV-seronegative.

The chain carries TRBV4-1 and TRBJ2-4; tentatively, D is TRBD2 (7 bases). V was clipped by 0 bases and J by 12 bases, with 18 bases between them. CDR3 length: 15 residues. CDR1 is MGHRA, CDR2 YSYEKL, per germline. The CDR3 is CASSQEVRGADSQYF. As DNA, the CDR3 is TGCGCCAGCAGCCAAGAAGTCCGGGGGGCGGACAGTCAGTACTTC.

This clone has more than one count but fewer than ten. This chain links TRBV6-1 with TRBJ2-1, with D perhaps TRBD1 (5 bases). The CDR3 runs 14 residues. The germline V gene encodes CDR1 MNHNS and CDR2 SASEGT. Trimming left V 4 bases short and J 0 bases short, with 7 bases between. The DNA for the CDR3 is TGTGCCAGCAGTGGACAGACCTCCTACAATGAGCAGTTCTTC. Encoded protein: CASSGQTSYNEQFF.

The chain uses TRBV7-9 and TRBJ2-5; 9 bases are shared with TRBD1. CDR1 is SEHNR, CDR2 FQNEAQ, per germline (reference sequence). J was trimmed by 1 base and V by 3 bases; bases with no gene match: 6. The CDR3 is 16 amino acids. The CDR3 protein is CASSFGTGRVQETQYF. CDR3 nucleotide sequence: TGTGCCAGCAGCTTCGGGACAGGGAGGGTCCAAGAGACCCAGTACTTC.

This clone was detected once. The CDR3 protein is CASSERRGLYNEQFF. The CDR3 DNA sequence: TGTGCCAGCAGTGAGAGAAGGGGGCTATACAATGAGCAGTTCTTC. The rearrangement links TRBV6-1 to TRBJ2-1, with 7 bases lining up with TRBD1. CDR1 and CDR2 (germline): MNHNS, SASEGT. J lost 4 bases, V lost 3 bases, and 6 bases had no gene match. The CDR3 covers 15 residues.